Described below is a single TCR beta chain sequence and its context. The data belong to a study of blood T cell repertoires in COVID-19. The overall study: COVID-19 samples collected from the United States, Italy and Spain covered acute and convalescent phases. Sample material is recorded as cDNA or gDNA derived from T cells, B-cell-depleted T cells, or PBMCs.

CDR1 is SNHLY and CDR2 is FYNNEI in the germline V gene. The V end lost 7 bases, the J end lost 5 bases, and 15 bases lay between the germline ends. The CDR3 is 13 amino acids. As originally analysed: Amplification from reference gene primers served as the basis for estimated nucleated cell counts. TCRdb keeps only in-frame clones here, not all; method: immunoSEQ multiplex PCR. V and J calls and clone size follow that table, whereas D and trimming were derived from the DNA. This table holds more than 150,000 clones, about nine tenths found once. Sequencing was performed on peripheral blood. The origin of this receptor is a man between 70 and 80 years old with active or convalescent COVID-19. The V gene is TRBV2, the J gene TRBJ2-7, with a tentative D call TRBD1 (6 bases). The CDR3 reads CASTRTAVHEQYF. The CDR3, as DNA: TGTGCCAGCACCCGGACAGCGGTCCACGAGCAGTACTTC.